This T cell receptor (beta chain) appears in the sequencing data of a study of cytomegalovirus exposure and HLA in healthy donors. Whole-study results and caveats: Analyzed later, association rates of TCRs varied across HLA loci, with DRB1 most and HLA-C fewest. Sequencing depth across donors, presence/absence analyses assumed, was roughly uniform. A later analysis associated some 16,000 TCR beta sequences with HLA alleles at a 0.05 false discovery rate.

PCR amplification relied on 60 Vbeta primers (plus 13 Jbeta primers). The method was immunoSEQ multiplex PCR; TCRdb's version includes in-frame clones alone and lacks a portion of them. The table includes roughly 190,000 clones, around 83% detected once. In the case of this clone: Its specificity is unknown.

Germline trimming cut 1 base from V and 12 bases from J; bases unmatched to any gene: 7. Germline-derived CDR1 and CDR2 are SGHDT and YYEEEE. The CDR3 spans 13 residues. Sequencing was done on a sample of PBMCs. V and J are TRBV5-6 and TRBJ2-1, with TRBD2 identical over 7 bases. This sequence originates from a woman under 30 in good health and CMV-seronegative. CDR3 residues: CASSLPGGRGQFF. As DNA, the CDR3 is TGTGCCAGCAGCTTGCCGGGGGGAAGGGGGCAGTTCTTC.